Presented here are 18 T cell receptor beta chains from one specimen sequenced in a study of cytomegalovirus exposure and HLA in healthy donors. The PCR contained 60 Vbeta and 13 Jbeta primers. Assay used: immunoSEQ multiplex PCR; TCRdb lists only in-frame clones, some missing. The sample contains about 200,000 clones, almost 80% of which appear only once. Sequencing was done on a sample of PBMCs. These receptor sequences come from a man aged 18 to 30 in good health and CMV-seronegative.

The V gene is TRBV7-2, the J gene TRBJ2-7, with TRBD1 matching over 10 bases. CDR3 size: 14 residues. CDR1 and CDR2 (germline): SGHTA, FQGNSA. Trimming cost V 5 bases and J 6 bases; bases outside gene matches: 7. The CDR3 DNA sequence: TGTGCCAGCAGCGCCGGGACAGGGGTGGGCGAGCAGTACTTC. Translation: CASSAGTGVGEQYF.

The chain links TRBV6-5 to TRBJ2-3; 9 bases agree with TRBD1. Germline lookup yields CDR1 MNHEY and CDR2 SVGAGI. J lost 1 base, V lost 6 bases, and 5 bases had no gene match. The length of the CDR3 is 15 residues. The CDR3 sequence is CASRRTGGGTDTQYF. In DNA form, the CDR3 reads TGTGCCAGCAGGCGTACAGGGGGCGGCACAGATACGCAGTATTTT.

This clone was found a few times. The chain uses TRBV7-9 and TRBJ2-7; 12 bases are a match to TRBD2. Germline CDR1 is SEHNR and CDR2 is FQNEAQ (reference sequence). The CDR3 covers 15 residues. V dropped 5 bases and J dropped 5; count of bases not matched to a gene: 7. The CDR3 spells CASSRTSGAPHEQYF. The DNA for the CDR3 is TGTGCCAGCAGCCGGACTAGCGGGGCTCCCCACGAGCAGTACTTC.

The chain carries TRBV2 and TRBJ1-5; 8 positions match TRBD1. Germline values: CDR1 SNHLY, CDR2 FYNNEI. The V and J ends lost 1 base and 1 base, in that order; junction bases with no gene match: 15. The CDR3 has 20 amino acids. The CDR3 DNA follows: TGTGCCAGCAGTGAAGGAATATATGACAGGGGAGGATCAAGCAATCAGCCCCAGCATTTT. This encodes CASSEGIYDRGGSSNQPQHF.

This chain uses TRBV2 with TRBJ1-2, with D uncertain. CDR3 length: 13 amino acids. The V and J ends lost 6 bases and 4 bases respectively, with 12 bases between them. Germline CDR1 reads SNHLY; CDR2 reads FYNNEI. CDR3 amino acids: CASRNQVIYGYTF. CDR3 bases: TGTGCCAGCAGAAACCAGGTGATCTATGGCTACACCTTC.

The V and J genes are TRBV5-4 and TRBJ1-2, with a weak D call TRBD1 (5 bases). V dropped 0 bases and J dropped 8 bases, with 8 bases sitting between them. The CDR3 is 12 amino acids. CDR1 SGHNT and CDR2 YYREEE come from the germline V gene (reference sequence). CDR3 sequence: CASSLGGGGYTF. The CDR3 DNA reads TGTGCCAGCAGCTTGGGCGGGGGAGGCTACACCTTC.

The genes are TRBV5-6 and TRBJ2-7, with D perhaps TRBD2 (5 bases). Germline loops: CDR1 SGHDT, CDR2 YYEEEE. The CDR3 runs to 15 residues. CDR3 in DNA: TGTGCCAGCACCCCCCTCGAGGGCGAGCGTACCGACGGCGGGGTC. Protein: CASTPLEGERTDGGV.

The chain links TRBV28 to TRBJ1-1, with D uncertain. This CDR3 has 14 residues. Germline V CDR1 and CDR2: MDHEN, SYDVKM. Trimming removed 3 bases from V and 1 base from J, with 9 bases in between. The CDR3 DNA follows: TGTGCCAGCAGTTTTGAGAGGCGGAACACTGAAGCTTTCTTT. This encodes CASSFERRNTEAFF.

This rearrangement joins TRBV5-4 to TRBJ2-7, with TRBD1 identical over 7 bases. After removal of 4 bases from V and 9 bases from J, the junction contained 4 bases not matched to a gene. Germline-derived CDR1 and CDR2 are SGHNT and YYREEE (reference sequence). This CDR3 region has 11 residues. CDR3 nucleotides: TGTGCCAGCAGCACCAGGGACAGGCAGTACTTC. Translation gives CASSTRDRQYF. Complete variable domain (other parts from reference TRBV5-4 and TRBJ2-7): ETGVTQSPTHLIKTRGQQVTLRCSSQSGHNTVSWYQQALGQGPQFIFQYYREEENGRGNFPPRFSGLQFPNYSSELNVNALELDDSALYLCASSTRDRQYFGPGTRLTVT.

About this clone itself: This same CDR3 is encoded by further DNA sequences in the sample. The V gene is TRBV5-6, the J gene TRBJ2-2; weak D call: TRBD1 (6 bases). CDR1 is SGHDT and CDR2 is YYEEEE in the germline V gene. The CDR3 runs to 16 residues. Trimming took 0 bases from V and 4 from J, leaving 13 bases between them. The CDR3 region has the DNA TGTGCCAGCAGCTTGGCCTTAGGACAGTTCACCGGGGAGCTGTTTTTT. Translating it yields CASSLALGQFTGELFF.

V and J are TRBV4-3 and TRBJ2-3; TRBD2 matches 7 bases. The germline V gene encodes CDR1 LGHNA and CDR2 YSLEER. V shed 0 bases and J 2 bases; nucleotides not matched to a gene: 8. CDR3 length equals 17 residues. CDR3 coding DNA: TGCGCCAGCAGCCAAGAGGCCGGGGGGACCCTCACAGATACGCAGTATTTT. It codes for CASSQEAGGTLTDTQYF.

This clone was detected only once. The chain is built from TRBV10-3 and TRBJ2-3, with 7 positions matching TRBD2. V trimming: 4 bases; J trimming: 6 bases; junction bases outside the gene matches: 10. Germline CDR1 and CDR2: ENHRY and SYGVKD. This CDR3 is 15 amino acids long. CDR3 nucleotides: TGTGCCATCAGTGCCCACCGGGGGGACGGGGATACGCAGTATTTT. Amino acids: CAISAHRGDGDTQYF.

The CDR3 DNA reads TGTGCCTGGAGCGTCGACAGGGGGCATGGCTACACCTTC. It translates to CAWSVDRGHGYTF. The V and J genes are TRBV30 and TRBJ1-2; 10 nucleotides align to TRBD1. After removal of 3 bases from V and 6 bases from J, the junction contained 4 bases not matched to a gene. Germline V CDR1 and CDR2: GTSNPN, SVGIG (reference sequence). The CDR3 loop spans 13 amino acids.

This rearrangement joins TRBV2 to TRBJ1-2; D gene ambiguous. V lost 3 bases and J 1 base, leaving 12 bases between the germline ends. This CDR3 region has 15 residues. Germline V lookup: CDR1 SNHLY, CDR2 FYNNEI. The CDR3: CASSEHRLDNYGYTF. The CDR3 nucleotides are TGTGCCAGCAGTGAGCACAGATTAGATAACTATGGCTACACCTTC.

The chain combines TRBV6-1 with TRBJ2-7; D unclear. V was pared by 6 bases and J by 3 bases, with 15 bases between. The CDR3 contains 14 residues. Per germline, CDR1 MNHNS and CDR2 SASEGT. CDR3 bases: TGTGCCAGCAGCCCCACCGGCGGAAGCTACGAGCAGTACTTC. Translation gives CASSPTGGSYEQYF.

This clone was counted a few times. The chain couples TRBV30 to TRBJ1-6, with D possibly TRBD1 on 5 matching bases. V gave up 4 bases and J gave up 3 bases, with 7 bases separating them. Germline lookup yields CDR1 GTSNPN and CDR2 SVGIG (reference sequence). The CDR3 loop spans 13 amino acids. The CDR3 sequence is CAWTTGYNSPLHF. The CDR3 DNA is TGTGCCTGGACTACAGGCTATAATTCACCCCTCCACTTT. The whole variable domain, filled in from reference TRBV30 and TRBJ1-6, reads SQTIHQWPATLVQPVGSPLSLECTVEGTSNPNLYWYRQAAGRGLQLLFYSVGIGQISSEVPQNLSASRPQDRQFILSSKKLLLSDSGFYLCAWTTGYNSPLHFGNGTRLTVT.

CDR3 nucleotide sequence: TGTGCCAGCAGTTTATCCAGGGTCTCGATATTATCTGGGGCCAACGTCCTGACTTTC. Amino acid sequence: CASSLSRVSILSGANVLTF. The chain carries TRBV28 and TRBJ2-6; D possibly corresponds to TRBD1 (5 bases). From germline, CDR1 is MDHEN and CDR2 SYDVKM. Trimming took off 1 base at V and 1 base at J, with 17 bases between the two ends. The CDR3 runs to 19 residues. The full variable domain, completed using reference TRBV28 and TRBJ2-6, is DVKVTQSSRYLVKRTGEKVFLECVQDMDHENMFWYRQDPGLGLRLIYFSYDVKMKEKGDIPEGYSVSREKKERFSLILESASTNQTSMYLCASSLSRVSILSGANVLTFGAGSRLTVL.

The chain couples TRBV6-5 to TRBJ2-7; D remains unclear. Per germline, CDR1 MNHEY and CDR2 SVGAGI. Trimming stripped 4 bases from V and 0 bases from J, with 7 bases between. The CDR3 runs to 13 residues. This CDR3 is CASSSPSSYEQYF. The CDR3 nucleotides are TGTGCCAGCAGTTCTCCTAGCTCCTACGAGCAGTACTTC.